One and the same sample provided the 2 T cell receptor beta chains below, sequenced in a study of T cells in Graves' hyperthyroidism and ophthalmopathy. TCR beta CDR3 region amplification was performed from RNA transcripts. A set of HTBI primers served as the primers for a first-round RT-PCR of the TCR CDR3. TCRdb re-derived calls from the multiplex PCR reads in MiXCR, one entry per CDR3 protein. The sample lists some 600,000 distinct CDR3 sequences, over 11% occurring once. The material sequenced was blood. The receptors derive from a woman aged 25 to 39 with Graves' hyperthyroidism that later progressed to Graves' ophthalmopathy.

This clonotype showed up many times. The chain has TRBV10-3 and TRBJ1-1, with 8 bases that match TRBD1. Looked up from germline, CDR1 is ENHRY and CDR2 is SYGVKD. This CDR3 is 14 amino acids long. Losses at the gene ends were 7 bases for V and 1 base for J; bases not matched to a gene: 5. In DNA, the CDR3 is TGTGCCATCACCCAGGACAGGGAGAACACTGAAGCTTTCTTT. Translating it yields CAITQDRENTEAFF.

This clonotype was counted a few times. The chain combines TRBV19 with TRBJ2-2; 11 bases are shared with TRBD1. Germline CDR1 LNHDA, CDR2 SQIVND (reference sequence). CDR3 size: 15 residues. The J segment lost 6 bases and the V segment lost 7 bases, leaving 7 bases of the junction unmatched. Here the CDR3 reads CASTRTGGSAGELFF. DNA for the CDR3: TGTGCCAGTACTCGGACAGGGGGCTCCGCCGGGGAGCTGTTTTTT.